Listed below are T cell receptor beta chains from one sample, sequenced in a study of cytomegalovirus exposure and HLA in healthy donors. Measured with immunoSEQ multiplex PCR; TCRdb has only the in-frame clones, and not every one. The sample has about 190,000 clones; around 81% are singletons. Sequencing was performed on PBMCs. The receptors here all came from a woman in her twenties or thirties in good health and CMV-seronegative. CDR3s leave out the opening cysteine and the closing phenylalanine or tryptophan. The D gene is left open where the match is weak.

ASRQGSETQY,-,TRBV28,10,TRBJ2-5
ASSLLTGFNQPQH,-,TRBV28,13,TRBJ1-5
SSSKPDRSSYNEQF,TRBD1,TRBV7-9,14,TRBJ2-1
ASRGPGTPGRPATNEKLF,-,TRBV4-1,18,TRBJ1-4
ASSLKSGLATNEQF,TRBD2,TRBV27,14,TRBJ2-1
ASSLSLAGVPSTDTQY,TRBD2,TRBV5-6,16,TRBJ2-3
ASSLPSPTGSRQF,-,TRBV28,13,TRBJ2-1
ASTSLQGYYEQY,-,TRBV18,12,TRBJ2-7
ASSFQGNSYEQY,-,TRBV27,12,TRBJ2-7
ASSLFLIERGAYEQY,TRBD2,TRBV7-2,15,TRBJ2-7
ASSFGVSWATDTQY,-,TRBV27,14,TRBJ2-3
ASSNSDRGRF,TRBD1,TRBV7-8,10,TRBJ2-1
ASSLDSLAKNIQY,-,TRBV5-1,13,TRBJ2-4
ASSFSTPRNHGYT,-,TRBV5-8,13,TRBJ1-2
ASSLAAGKNTEAF,-,TRBV7-9,13,TRBJ1-1
ASSLSGGAADTQY,TRBD2,TRBV5-1,13,TRBJ2-3
ASSLDLGTGVNTEAF,TRBD1,TRBV7-2,15,TRBJ1-1
ASSFGGPNTEAF,-,TRBV27,12,TRBJ1-1
ASSVGTSEPISYEQY,TRBD2,TRBV28,15,TRBJ2-7
ASSLFVLAGFSGANVLT,TRBD2,TRBV5-6,17,TRBJ2-6
ASSQQTRGPGELF,-,TRBV5-8,13,TRBJ2-2
ASSGTNNSPLH,-,TRBV6-4,11,TRBJ1-6
ASSYFSGRAVETQY,TRBD2,TRBV6-5,14,TRBJ2-5
ASSPKTGSSVFNTEAF,-,TRBV4-1,16,TRBJ1-1
ASSLSGLAGPHIGEETQY,TRBD2,TRBV27,18,TRBJ2-5
ASSGTGGGKYEQY,TRBD1,TRBV25-1,13,TRBJ2-7
ASSPGASGKISEQF,TRBD2,TRBV11-2,14,TRBJ2-1
SSSHPGKGLADYEQY,TRBD2,TRBV7-9,15,TRBJ2-7
ASSNPMQGAADTQY,-,TRBV5-4,14,TRBJ2-3
ASSGGGGEVEQF,TRBD2,TRBV9,12,TRBJ2-1
ASSGGGRKTDTQY,-,TRBV2,13,TRBJ2-3
ASSAGQGGYEQY,TRBD1,TRBV5-1,12,-
ASSYSRTLKETQY,-,TRBV6-5,13,TRBJ2-5
ASSQVGGEIGLRSYEQY,-,TRBV4-1,17,TRBJ2-7
ASSLREGSAIYEQY,TRBD2,TRBV7-2,14,-
ASSMDNNQPQH,-,TRBV7-2,11,TRBJ1-5
ASSDGFGGGPGGTQY,TRBD2,TRBV2,15,TRBJ2-3
ASSFSLGSYNEQF,-,TRBV27,13,TRBJ2-1
ASSLGSTGANVLT,-,TRBV5-1,13,TRBJ2-6
ASSPRDRVEQY,TRBD1,TRBV18,11,TRBJ2-7